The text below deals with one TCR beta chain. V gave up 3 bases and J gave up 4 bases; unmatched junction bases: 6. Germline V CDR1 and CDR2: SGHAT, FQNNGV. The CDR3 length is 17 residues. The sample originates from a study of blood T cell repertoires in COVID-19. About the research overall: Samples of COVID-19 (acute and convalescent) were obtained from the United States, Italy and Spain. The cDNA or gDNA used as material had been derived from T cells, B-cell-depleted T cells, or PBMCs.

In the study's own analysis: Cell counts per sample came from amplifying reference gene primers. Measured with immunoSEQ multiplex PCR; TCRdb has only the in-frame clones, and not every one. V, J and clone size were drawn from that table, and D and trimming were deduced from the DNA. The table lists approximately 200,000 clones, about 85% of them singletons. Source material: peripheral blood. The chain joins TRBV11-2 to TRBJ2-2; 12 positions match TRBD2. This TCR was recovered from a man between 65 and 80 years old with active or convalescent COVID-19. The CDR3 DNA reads TGTGCCAGCAGCTTCCCGCTAGCGGGGGGGCTCACCGGGGAGCTGTTTTTT. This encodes CASSFPLAGGLTGELFF.